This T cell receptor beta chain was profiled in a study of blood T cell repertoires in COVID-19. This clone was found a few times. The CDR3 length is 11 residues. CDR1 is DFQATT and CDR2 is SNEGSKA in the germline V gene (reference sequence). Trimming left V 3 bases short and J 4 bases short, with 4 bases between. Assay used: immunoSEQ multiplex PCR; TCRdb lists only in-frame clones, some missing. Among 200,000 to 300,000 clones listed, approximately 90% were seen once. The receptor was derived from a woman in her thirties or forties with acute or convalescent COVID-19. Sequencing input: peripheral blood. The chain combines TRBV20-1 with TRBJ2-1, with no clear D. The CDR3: CSASRYNEQFF. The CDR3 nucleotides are TGCAGTGCTAGCCGGTACAATGAGCAGTTCTTC.